This T cell receptor beta chain was captured by sequencing in a study of T cell repertoires in cytomegalovirus infection (dated by TCRdb to the late 2010s). Regarding the study in general: Donor HLA type was relevant to the analysis, because carriage of CMV infection together with the matching HLA type was indicated by public TCR beta signatures.

From V the trimming removes 6 bases and from J it removes 6 bases, while the gene matches leave 2 bases of the junction unaccounted for. Measured from the cysteine to the phenylalanine, the CDR3 is 14 residues long. CDR3 DNA is the only sequence kept; it has 42 bases, read in frame from the first base. What the study reported, not specific to this receptor: In both this cohort and an independent cohort of over 350 donors, the cumulative frequency of public TCR beta family members distinguished carriers of CMV infection plus the relevant HLA type. In the ex vivo response, HLA-C-restricted CMV-specific TCR beta clonotypes were dominant, and in two of eight donors the single most frequent clonotype came from this HLA-C-restricted group.

TCRdb names Illumina HiSeq 1500 as the instrument used. In TCRdb, the public reads were trimmed at Q25 with fastp and aligned with MiXCR, with productive beta chains retained. Identical CDR3 proteins give one entry, which carries the most common genes and DNA. In this sample the table shows some 200,000 distinct CDR3 sequences, approximately 9.7% of which occur a single time. Approximately 4.2% of the sample belongs to the ten largest clones. This clonotype was counted between two and nine times. Its binding antigen is unknown. Base qualities were left out, and no much larger clone turns up one base away.

The sequence was collected from a human donor in good health (CMV status not recorded). Some clones in this sample may be carry-over from other donors' samples. Sequencing used PBMCs. Here the chain combines TRBV12-3 or TRBV12-4 and TRBJ2-1; 13 bases in the middle match TRBD2. The sequenced DNA is TGTGCCAGCAGGGGGACTAGCGGGGTCAATGAGCAGTTCTTC. The translation is CASRGTSGVNEQFF.